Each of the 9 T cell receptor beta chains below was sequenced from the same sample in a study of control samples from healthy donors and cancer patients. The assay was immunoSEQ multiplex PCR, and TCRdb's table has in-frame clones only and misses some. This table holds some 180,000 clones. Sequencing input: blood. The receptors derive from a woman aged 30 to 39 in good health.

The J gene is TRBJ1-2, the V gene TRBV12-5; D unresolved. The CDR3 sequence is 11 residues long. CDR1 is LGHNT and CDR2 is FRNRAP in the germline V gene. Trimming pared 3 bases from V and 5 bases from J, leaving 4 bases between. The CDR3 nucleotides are TGTGCTAGTGGTTTACCTTATGGCTACACCTTC. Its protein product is CASGLPYGYTF.

Written as DNA, the CDR3 is TGTGCCAGCAGCTTAGGCGGGGGGCAAGAGACCCAGTACTTC. This translates into CASSLGGGQETQYF. The genes are TRBV7-9 and TRBJ2-5; the match to TRBD2 covers 8 bases. V lost 1 base and J lost 2; bases outside the gene matches: 0. CDR3 length equals 14 residues. Germline V gives CDR1 SEHNR, CDR2 FQNEAQ (reference sequence).

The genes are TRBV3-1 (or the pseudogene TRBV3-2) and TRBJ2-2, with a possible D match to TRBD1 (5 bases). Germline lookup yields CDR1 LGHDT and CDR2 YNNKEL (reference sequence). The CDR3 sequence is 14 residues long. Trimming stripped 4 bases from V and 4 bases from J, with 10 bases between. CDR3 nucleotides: TGTGCCAGCAGCCTACGACAGTCCACCGGGGAGCTGTTTTTT. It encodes CASSLRQSTGELFF.

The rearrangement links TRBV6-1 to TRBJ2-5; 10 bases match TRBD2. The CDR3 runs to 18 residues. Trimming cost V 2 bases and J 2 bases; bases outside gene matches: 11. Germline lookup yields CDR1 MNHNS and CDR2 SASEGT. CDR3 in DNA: TGTGCCAGCAGTGAAAATTCCGGACTAGCGGTCCCACAAGAGACCCAGTACTTC. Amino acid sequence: CASSENSGLAVPQETQYF.

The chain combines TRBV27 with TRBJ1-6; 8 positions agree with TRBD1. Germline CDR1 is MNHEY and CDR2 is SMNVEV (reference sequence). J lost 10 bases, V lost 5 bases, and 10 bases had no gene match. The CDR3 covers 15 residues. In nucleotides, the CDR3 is TGTGCCAGCAGTCCCATACCCGACAGGGGATCACCCCTCCACTTT. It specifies CASSPIPDRGSPLHF.

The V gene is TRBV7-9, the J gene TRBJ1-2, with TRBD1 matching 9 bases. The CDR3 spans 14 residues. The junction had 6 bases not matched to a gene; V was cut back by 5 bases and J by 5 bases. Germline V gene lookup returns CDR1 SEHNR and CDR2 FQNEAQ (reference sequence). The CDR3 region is CASSTDGTGYGYTF. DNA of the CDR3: TGTGCCAGCAGCACCGATGGGACAGGGTATGGCTACACCTTC.

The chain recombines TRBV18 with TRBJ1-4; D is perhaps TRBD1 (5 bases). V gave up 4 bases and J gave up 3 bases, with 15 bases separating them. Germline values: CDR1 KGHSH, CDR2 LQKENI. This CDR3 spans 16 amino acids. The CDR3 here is CASSQTREKANEKLFF. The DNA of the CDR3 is TGTGCCAGCTCACAAACCAGGGAGAAGGCTAATGAAAAACTGTTTTTT.

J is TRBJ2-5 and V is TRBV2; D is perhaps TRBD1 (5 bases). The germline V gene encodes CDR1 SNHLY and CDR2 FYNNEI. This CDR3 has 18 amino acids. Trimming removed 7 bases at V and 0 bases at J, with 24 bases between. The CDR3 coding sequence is TGTGCCAGCATTGATGCTTTACAGGCAGGGCTGTACCAAGAGACCCAGTACTTC. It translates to CASIDALQAGLYQETQYF.

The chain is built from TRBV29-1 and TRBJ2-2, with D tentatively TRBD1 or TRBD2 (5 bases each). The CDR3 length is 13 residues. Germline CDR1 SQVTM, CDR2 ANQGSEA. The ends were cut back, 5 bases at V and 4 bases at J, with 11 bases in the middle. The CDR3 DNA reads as TGCAGCGTTTCCCGGGGCCTCACCGGGGAGCTGTTTTTT. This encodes CSVSRGLTGELFF.